This T cell receptor beta chain was recorded in a study of blood T cell repertoires in COVID-19. Across the study: The United States, Italy and Spain provided the acute and convalescent COVID-19 samples. PBMCs, B-cell-depleted T cells, or T cells provided the cDNA or gDNA that made up the material.

In the study's own analysis: Using reference gene primer amplification, nucleated cell counts were estimated. The data were produced by immunoSEQ multiplex PCR, yet TCRdb's version contains in-frame clones alone and is incomplete. The V and J calls and clone size were taken over from that table, and D and trimming were inferred from the DNA. Found here are a few hundred thousand clones, around 83% of them singletons; the top ten hold roughly 1.1%. This CDR3 is 12 amino acids long. Germline-derived CDR1 and CDR2 are MGHRA and YSYEKL. Losses at the gene ends were 4 bases for V and 4 bases for J; bases not matched to a gene: 0. This clone came up a few times.

The sequenced material came from peripheral blood. The TCR sequence derives from a woman in her fifties or sixties with acute or convalescent COVID-19. The chain couples TRBV4-1 to TRBJ1-2, with 7 positions matching TRBD1. The CDR3 region has the DNA TGCGCCAGCAGCCGGACAGGCTATGGCTACACCTTC. Translated: CASSRTGYGYTF.